This T cell receptor (beta chain) was sequenced for a study of CD8 T cells in ankylosing spondylitis. Overall study findings and caveats: Disease-linked clones displayed a CD8+ phenotype and appeared relatively rarely in peripheral blood. In ankylosing spondylitis patients, matched synovial fluid reportedly showed significant enrichment of disease-linked clones. Ankylosing spondylitis blood appeared to carry a characteristic TCR beta motif of roughly eight highly homologous variants.

V lost 1 base and J lost 0, with 8 bases in between. Germline CDR1 MNHNS, CDR2 SASEGT. The CDR3 sequence is 15 residues long. This clonotype was seen only a few times. Its cognate antigen is unknown. Each CDR3 protein is one row after TCRdb ran MiXCR on the 5' RACE reads. The profile shows about 280,000 distinct CDR3 sequences, 20% of them singletons. The sequence derives from a male donor with ankylosing spondylitis or in good health (not recorded which). Sequencing was performed on blood, either unsorted or a sorted T cell fraction (not recorded which). The chain uses TRBV6-1 and TRBJ2-3; D ambiguous. The CDR3 here is CASSEGVSSTDTQYF. The CDR3 coding sequence is TGTGCCAGCAGTGAAGGGGTATCTAGCACAGATACGCAGTATTTT.